Reported below is one T cell receptor (beta chain). Methods used by the authors: Using reference gene primer amplification, nucleated cell counts were estimated. Sequencing used immunoSEQ multiplex PCR; TCRdb keeps in-frame clones, though not all of them. That table gives V, J and clone size, and the DNA gave D and trimming. In the table there are some 300,000 clones, approximately 85% of which are singletons. The V segment lost 1 base and the J segment 5 bases; nucleotides outside the gene matches: 5. The V gene's germline CDR1 is SGHVS and CDR2 FNYEAQ. There are 15 residues in the CDR3. This specimen comes from a study of blood T cell repertoires in COVID-19.

The rearrangement joins TRBV7-6 to TRBJ2-4; TRBD1 matches at 7 bases. Sequencing was performed on PBMCs or T cells enriched from blood (not recorded which). This sequence originates from a woman in her twenties or thirties who had recovered from COVID-19. CDR3: CASSLEQGPENIQYF. Here the CDR3 DNA reads TGTGCCAGCAGCTTAGAACAGGGGCCCGAAAACATTCAGTACTTC.